This T cell receptor beta chain was recovered during a study of cytomegalovirus exposure and HLA in healthy donors. Points from the study as a whole: Other equally common chains were less clonally expanded than HLA-associated TCR beta chains, a later analysis showed. A likely sequencing artifact accounted for one observed cluster of highly shared sequence variants. Most subjects' HLA-A and HLA-B alleles were reportedly predicted from TCR beta sequences.

The CDR3 extends over 16 amino acids. V was trimmed by 3 bases and J by 0 bases, leaving 12 bases between them. Germline lookup yields CDR1 LNHDA and CDR2 SQIVND (reference sequence). Turning to this clone: The target antigen is unknown.

A multiplex PCR was run with 60 Vbeta primers and 13 Jbeta primers. The repertoire was sequenced with immunoSEQ multiplex PCR; TCRdb's copy has only in-frame clones and lacks some. The sample includes about 190,000 clones, about three quarters seen only once; the top ten take 2.1%. As for the donors, each was a healthy bone marrow donor. The chain has TRBV19 and TRBJ1-3, with a possible D match to TRBD1 (6 bases). The sequenced material came from PBMCs. The sequence was obtained from a woman aged 25 to 39 in good health and CMV-seropositive. The CDR3 sequence is CASSMGHVNSGNTIYF. The CDR3 region has the DNA TGTGCCAGTAGTATGGGACACGTAAACTCTGGAAACACCATATATTTT.